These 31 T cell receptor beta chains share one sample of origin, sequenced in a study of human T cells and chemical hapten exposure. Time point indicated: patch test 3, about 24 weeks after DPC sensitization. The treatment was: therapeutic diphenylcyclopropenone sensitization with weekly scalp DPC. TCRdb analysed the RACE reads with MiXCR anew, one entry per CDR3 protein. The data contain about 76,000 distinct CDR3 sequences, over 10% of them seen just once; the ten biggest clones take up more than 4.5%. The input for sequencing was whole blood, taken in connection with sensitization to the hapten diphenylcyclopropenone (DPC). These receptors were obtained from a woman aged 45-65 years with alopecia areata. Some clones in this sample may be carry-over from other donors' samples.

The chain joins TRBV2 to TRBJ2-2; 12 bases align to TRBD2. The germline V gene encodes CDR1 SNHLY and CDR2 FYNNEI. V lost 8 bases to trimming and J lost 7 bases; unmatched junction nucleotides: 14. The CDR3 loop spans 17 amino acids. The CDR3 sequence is CASSKDLAGGPIGELFF. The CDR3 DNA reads TGTGCCAGCTCAAAAGACCTAGCGGGAGGGCCGATCGGGGAGCTGTTTTTT. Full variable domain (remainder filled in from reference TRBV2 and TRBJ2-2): EPEVTQTPSHQVTQMGQEVILRCVPISNHLYFYWYRQILGQKVEFLVSFYNNEISEKSEIFDDQFSVERPDGSNFTLKIRSTKLEDSAMYFCASSKDLAGGPIGELFFGEGSRLTVL.

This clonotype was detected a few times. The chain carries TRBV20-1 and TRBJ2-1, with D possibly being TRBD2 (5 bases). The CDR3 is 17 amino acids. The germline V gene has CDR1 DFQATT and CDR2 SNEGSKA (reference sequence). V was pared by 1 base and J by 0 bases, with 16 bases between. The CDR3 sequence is CSARVLASRSSYNEQFF. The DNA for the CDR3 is TGCAGTGCTAGAGTGCTGGCTAGCAGAAGCTCCTACAATGAGCAGTTCTTC.

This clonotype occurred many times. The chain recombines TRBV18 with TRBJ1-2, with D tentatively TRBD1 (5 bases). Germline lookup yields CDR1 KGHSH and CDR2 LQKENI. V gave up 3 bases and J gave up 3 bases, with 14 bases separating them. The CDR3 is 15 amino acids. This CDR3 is CASSPSGGSHYGYTF. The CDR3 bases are TGTGCCAGCTCACCGTCGGGGGGTTCACACTATGGCTACACCTTC.

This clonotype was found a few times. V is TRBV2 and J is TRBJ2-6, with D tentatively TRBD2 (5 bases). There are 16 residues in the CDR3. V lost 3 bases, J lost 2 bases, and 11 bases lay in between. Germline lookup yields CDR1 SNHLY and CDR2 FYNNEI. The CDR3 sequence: CASSDYFGTGANVLTF. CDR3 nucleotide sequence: TGTGCCAGCAGTGACTACTTCGGGACTGGGGCCAACGTCCTGACTTTC.

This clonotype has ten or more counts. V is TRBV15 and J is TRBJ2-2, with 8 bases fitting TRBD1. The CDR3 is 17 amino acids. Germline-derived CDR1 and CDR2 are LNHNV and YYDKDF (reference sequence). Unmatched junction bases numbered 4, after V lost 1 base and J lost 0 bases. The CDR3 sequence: CATSRVWTGSNTGELFF. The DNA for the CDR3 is TGTGCCACCAGCAGAGTGTGGACAGGGTCGAACACCGGGGAGCTGTTTTTT.

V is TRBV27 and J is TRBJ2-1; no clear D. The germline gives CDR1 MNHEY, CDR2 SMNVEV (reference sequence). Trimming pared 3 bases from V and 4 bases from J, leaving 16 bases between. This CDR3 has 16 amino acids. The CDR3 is CASSFSPERGYNEQFF. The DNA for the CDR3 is TGTGCCAGCAGTTTCTCCCCCGAGAGAGGTTACAATGAGCAGTTCTTC.

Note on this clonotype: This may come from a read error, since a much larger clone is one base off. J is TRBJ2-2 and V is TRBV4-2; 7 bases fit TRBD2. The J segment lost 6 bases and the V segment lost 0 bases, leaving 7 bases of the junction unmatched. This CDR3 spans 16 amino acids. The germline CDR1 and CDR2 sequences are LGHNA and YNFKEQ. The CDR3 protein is CASSQEQAGKSGELFF. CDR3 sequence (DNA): TGTGCCAGCAGCCAAGAACAAGCGGGAAAGTCCGGGGAGCTGTTTTTT.

The CDR3 region is CASSLTGGTGELFF. In nucleotides, the CDR3 is TGTGCCAGCAGCTTGACAGGGGGAACCGGGGAGCTGTTTTTT. This chain connects TRBV5-5 to TRBJ2-2, with 8 bases that match TRBD1. This CDR3 is 14 amino acids long. The junction had 1 base not matched to a gene; V was cut back by 1 base and J by 5 bases. The germline V gene has CDR1 SGHKS and CDR2 YYEKEE (reference sequence).

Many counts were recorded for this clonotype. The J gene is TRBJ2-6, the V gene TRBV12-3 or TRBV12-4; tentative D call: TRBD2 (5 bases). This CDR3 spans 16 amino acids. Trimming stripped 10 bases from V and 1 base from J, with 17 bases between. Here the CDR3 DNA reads TGTGCCACCGGAGAGGGCAGGTTGTCTGGGGCCAACGTCCTGACTTTC. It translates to CATGEGRLSGANVLTF.

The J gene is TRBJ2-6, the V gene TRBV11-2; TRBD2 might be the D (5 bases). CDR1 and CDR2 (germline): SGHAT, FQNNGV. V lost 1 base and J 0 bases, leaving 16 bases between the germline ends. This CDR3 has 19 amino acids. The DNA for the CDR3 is TGTGCCAGCAGCTTAGGCCTGGTTGTGGGGAGCTCTGGGGCCAACGTCCTGACTTTC. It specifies CASSLGLVVGSSGANVLTF. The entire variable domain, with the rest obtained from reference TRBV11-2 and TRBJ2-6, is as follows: EAGVAQSPRYKIIEKRQSVAFWCNPISGHATLYWYQQILGQGPKLLIQFQNNGVVDDSQLPKDRFSAERLKGVDSTLKIQPAKLEDSAVYLCASSLGLVVGSSGANVLTFGAGSRLTVL.

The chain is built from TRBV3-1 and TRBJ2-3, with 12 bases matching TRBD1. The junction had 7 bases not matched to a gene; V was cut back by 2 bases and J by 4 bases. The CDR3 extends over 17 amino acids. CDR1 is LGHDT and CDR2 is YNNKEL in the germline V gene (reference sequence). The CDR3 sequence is CASSQIPGTGGSDTQYF. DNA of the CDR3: TGTGCCAGCAGCCAAATCCCCGGGACAGGGGGCTCAGATACGCAGTATTTT.

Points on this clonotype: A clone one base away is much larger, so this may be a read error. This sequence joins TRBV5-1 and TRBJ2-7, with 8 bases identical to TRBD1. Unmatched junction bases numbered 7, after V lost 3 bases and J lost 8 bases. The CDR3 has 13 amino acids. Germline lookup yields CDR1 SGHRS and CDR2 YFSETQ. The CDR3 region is CASSWRQGFKQYF. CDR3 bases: TGCGCCAGCAGCTGGAGACAGGGGTTCAAGCAGTACTTC. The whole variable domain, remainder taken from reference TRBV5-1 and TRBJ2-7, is KAGVTQTPRYLIKTRGQQVTLSCSPISGHRSVSWYQQTPGQGLQFLFEYFSETQRNKGNFPGRFSGRQFSNSRSEMNVSTLELGDSALYLCASSWRQGFKQYFGPGTRLTVT.

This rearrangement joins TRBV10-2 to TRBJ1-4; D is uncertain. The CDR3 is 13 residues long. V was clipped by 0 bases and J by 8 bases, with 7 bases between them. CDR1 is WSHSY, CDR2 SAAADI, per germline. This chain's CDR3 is CASSESRWEKLFF. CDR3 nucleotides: TGCGCCAGCAGTGAGTCAAGGTGGGAAAAACTGTTTTTT.

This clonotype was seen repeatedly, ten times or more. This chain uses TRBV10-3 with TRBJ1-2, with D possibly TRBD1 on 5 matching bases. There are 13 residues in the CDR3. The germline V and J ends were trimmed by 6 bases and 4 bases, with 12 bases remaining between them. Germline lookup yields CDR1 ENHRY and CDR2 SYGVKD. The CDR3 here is CAIREGASYGYTF. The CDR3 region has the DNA TGTGCCATCAGGGAAGGGGCCAGCTATGGCTACACCTTC.

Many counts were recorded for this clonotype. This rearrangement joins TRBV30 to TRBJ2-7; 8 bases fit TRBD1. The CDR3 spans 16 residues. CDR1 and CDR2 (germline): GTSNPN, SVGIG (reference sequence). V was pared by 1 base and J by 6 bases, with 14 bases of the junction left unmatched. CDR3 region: CAWSEPRTGKKSEQYF. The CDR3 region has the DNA TGTGCCTGGAGTGAACCCCGGACAGGGAAAAAAAGCGAGCAGTACTTC.

CDR3 in DNA: TGTGCCAGCAGTATTACAGGGGTGATATACAATGAGCAGTTCTTC. Its translation is CASSITGVIYNEQFF. The J gene is TRBJ2-1, the V gene TRBV27; TRBD1 matches 7 bases. J gave up 4 bases and V 5 bases, and 8 bases lay outside the gene matches. The CDR3 consists of 15 residues. Germline CDR1 MNHEY, CDR2 SMNVEV (reference sequence).

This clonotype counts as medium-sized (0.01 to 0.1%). CDR3 in DNA: TGCAGCGTTGGCGTAGTTAACACAGATACGCAGTATTTT. Translated: CSVGVVNTDTQYF. The genes are TRBV29-1 and TRBJ2-3; D ambiguous. CDR1 and CDR2 (germline): SQVTM, ANQGSEA. This CDR3 is 13 amino acids long. Trimming pared 4 bases from V and 2 bases from J, leaving 10 bases between.

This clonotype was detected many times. CDR3 sequence: CASSLPPRLAGVTGELFF. CDR3 DNA sequence: TGTGCCAGCAGCTTACCACCACGACTAGCGGGAGTCACCGGGGAGCTGTTTTTT. The chain links TRBV7-9 to TRBJ2-2, with 12 bases that match TRBD2. The length of the CDR3 is 18 residues. Trimming at V came to 2 bases and at J to 4 bases, leaving 8 bases not matched to a gene. The germline gives CDR1 SEHNR, CDR2 FQNEAQ (reference sequence).

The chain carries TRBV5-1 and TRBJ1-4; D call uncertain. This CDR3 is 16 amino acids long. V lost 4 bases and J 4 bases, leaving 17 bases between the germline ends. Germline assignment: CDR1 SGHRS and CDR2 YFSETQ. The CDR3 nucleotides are TGCGCCAGCAGCAGCGGGGTACAGTTTGATAATGAAAAACTGTTTTTT. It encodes CASSSGVQFDNEKLFF.

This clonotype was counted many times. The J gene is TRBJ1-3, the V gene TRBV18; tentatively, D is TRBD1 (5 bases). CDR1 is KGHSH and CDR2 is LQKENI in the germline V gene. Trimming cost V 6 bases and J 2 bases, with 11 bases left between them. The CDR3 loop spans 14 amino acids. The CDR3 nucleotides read TGTGCCAGCTCCCCCGGACAAGCTGGAAACACCATATATTTT. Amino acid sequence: CASSPGQAGNTIYF. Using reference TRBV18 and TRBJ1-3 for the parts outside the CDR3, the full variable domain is NAGVMQNPRHLVRRRGQEARLRCSPMKGHSHVYWYRQLPEEGLKFMVYLQKENIIDESGMPKERFSAEFPKEGPSILRIQQVVRGDSAAYFCASSPGQAGNTIYFGEGSWLTVV.

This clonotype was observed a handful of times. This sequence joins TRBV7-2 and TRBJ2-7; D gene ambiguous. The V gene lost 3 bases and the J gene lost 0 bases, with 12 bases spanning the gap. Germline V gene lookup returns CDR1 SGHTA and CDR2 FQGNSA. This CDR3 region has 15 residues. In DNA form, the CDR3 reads TGTGCCAGCAGCTTTCTTCCGGCGCCCTCCTACGAGCAGTACTTC. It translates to CASSFLPAPSYEQYF.

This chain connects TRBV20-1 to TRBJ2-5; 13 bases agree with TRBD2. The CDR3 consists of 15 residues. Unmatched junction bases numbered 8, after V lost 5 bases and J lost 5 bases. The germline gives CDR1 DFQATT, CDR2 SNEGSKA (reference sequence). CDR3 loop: CSAVLAGGARETQYF. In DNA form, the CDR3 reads TGCAGTGCTGTACTAGCGGGAGGGGCGAGGGAGACCCAGTACTTC.

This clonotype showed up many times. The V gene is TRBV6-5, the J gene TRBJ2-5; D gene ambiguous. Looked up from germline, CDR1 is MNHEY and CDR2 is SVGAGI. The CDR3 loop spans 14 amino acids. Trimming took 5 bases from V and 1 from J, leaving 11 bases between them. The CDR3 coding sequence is TGTGCCAGCAGTCCCTCAGTGGTCCAAGAGACCCAGTACTTC. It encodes CASSPSVVQETQYF.

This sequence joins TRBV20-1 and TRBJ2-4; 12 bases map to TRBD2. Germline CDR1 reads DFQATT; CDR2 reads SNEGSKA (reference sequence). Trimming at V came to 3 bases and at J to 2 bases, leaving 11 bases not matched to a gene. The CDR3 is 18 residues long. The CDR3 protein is CSASPLAGGRGTKNIQYF. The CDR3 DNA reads TGCAGTGCTAGTCCCCTAGCGGGAGGGAGGGGGACCAAAAACATTCAGTACTTC.

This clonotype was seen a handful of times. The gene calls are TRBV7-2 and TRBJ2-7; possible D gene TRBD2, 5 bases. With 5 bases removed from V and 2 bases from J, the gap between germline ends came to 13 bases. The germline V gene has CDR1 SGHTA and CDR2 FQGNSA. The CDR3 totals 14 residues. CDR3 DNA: TGTGCCAGCAGCCCTGGACTGTCCACCTACGAGCAGTACTTC. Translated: CASSPGLSTYEQYF.

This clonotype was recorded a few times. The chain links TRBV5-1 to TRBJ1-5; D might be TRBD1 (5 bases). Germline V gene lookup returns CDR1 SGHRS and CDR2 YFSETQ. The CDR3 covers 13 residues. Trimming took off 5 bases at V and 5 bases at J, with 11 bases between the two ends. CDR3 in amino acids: CASSRTPDQPQHF. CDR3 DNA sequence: TGCGCCAGCAGTCGGACACCAGATCAGCCCCAGCATTTT. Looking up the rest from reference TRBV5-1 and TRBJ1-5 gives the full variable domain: KAGVTQTPRYLIKTRGQQVTLSCSPISGHRSVSWYQQTPGQGLQFLFEYFSETQRNKGNFPGRFSGRQFSNSRSEMNVSTLELGDSALYLCASSRTPDQPQHFGDGTRLSIL.

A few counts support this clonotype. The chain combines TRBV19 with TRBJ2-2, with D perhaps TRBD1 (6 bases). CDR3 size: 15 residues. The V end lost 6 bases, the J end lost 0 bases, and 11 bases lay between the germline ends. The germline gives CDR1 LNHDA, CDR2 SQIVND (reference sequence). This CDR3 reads CASRSGDPNTGELFF. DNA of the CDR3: TGTGCCAGTAGGTCAGGGGACCCGAACACCGGGGAGCTGTTTTTT.

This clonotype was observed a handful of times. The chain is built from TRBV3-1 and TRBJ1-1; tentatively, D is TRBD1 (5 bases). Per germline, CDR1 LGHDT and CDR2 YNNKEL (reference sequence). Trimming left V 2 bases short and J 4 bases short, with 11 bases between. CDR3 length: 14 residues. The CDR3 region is CASSQYGGGTEAFF. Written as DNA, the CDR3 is TGTGCCAGCAGCCAATATGGGGGTGGCACTGAAGCTTTCTTT.

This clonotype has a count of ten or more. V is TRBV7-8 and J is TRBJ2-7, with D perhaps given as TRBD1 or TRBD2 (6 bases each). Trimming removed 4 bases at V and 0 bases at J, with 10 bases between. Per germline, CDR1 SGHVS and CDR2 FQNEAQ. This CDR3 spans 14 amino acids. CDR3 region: CASSSRGLSYEQYF. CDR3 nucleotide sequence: TGTGCCAGCAGCTCCCGGGGGCTCTCCTACGAGCAGTACTTC.

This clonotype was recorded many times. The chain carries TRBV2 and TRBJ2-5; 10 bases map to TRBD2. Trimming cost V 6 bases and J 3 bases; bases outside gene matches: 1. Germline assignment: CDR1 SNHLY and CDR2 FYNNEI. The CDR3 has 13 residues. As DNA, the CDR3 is TGTGCCAGCAGGAGCGGGAGGGAAGAGACCCAGTACTTC. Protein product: CASRSGREETQYF.

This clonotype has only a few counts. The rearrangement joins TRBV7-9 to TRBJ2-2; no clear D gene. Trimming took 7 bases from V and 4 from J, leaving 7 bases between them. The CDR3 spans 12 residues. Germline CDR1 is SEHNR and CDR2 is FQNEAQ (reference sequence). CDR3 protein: CASTSPTGELFF. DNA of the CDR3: TGTGCCAGCACTTCTCCCACCGGGGAGCTGTTTTTT.